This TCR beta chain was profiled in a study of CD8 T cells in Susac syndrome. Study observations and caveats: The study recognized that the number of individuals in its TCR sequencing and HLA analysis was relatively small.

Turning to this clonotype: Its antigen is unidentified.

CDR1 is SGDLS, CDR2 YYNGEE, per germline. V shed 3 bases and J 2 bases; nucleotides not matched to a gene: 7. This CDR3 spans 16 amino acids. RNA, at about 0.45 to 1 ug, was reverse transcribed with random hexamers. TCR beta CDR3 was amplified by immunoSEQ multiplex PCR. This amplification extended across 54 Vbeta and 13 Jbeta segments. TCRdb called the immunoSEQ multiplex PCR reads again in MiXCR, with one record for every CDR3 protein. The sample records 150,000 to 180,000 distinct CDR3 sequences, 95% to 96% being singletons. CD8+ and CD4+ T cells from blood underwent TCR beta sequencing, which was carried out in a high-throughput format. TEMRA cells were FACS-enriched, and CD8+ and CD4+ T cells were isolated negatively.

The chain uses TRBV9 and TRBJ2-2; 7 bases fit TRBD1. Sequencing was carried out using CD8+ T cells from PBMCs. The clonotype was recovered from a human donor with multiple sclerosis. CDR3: CASSDWTGYNTGELFF. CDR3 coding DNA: TGTGCCAGCAGCGATTGGACAGGATATAACACCGGGGAGCTGTTTTTT.